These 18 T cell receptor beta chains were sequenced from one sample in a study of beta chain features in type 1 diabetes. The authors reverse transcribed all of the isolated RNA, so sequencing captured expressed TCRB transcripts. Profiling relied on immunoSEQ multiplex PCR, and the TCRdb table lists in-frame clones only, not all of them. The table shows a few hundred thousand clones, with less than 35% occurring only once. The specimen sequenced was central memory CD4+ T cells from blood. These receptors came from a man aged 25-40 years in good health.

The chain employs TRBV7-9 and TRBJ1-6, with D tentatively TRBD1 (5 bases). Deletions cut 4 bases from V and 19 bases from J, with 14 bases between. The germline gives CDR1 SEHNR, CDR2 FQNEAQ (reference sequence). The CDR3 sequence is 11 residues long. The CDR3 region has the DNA TGTGCCAGCAGCTCGGACACCTTTCTTCACTTT. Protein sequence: CASSSDTFLHF.

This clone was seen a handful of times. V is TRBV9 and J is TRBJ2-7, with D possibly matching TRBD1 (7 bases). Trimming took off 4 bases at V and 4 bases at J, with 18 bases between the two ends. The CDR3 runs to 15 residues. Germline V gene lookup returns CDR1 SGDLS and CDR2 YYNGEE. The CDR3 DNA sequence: TGTGCCAGCAGCTTAGAATCAGGGGGAGGTTACGAGCAGTACTTC. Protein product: CASSLESGGGYEQYF. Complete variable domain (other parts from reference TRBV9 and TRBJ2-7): DSGVTQTPKHLITATGQRVTLRCSPRSGDLSVYWYQQSLDQGLQFLIQYYNGEERAKGNILERFSAQQFPDLHSELNLSSLELGDSALYFCASSLESGGGYEQYFGPGTRLTVT.

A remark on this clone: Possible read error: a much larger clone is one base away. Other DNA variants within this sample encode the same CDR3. The CDR3 DNA follows: TGTGCCAGCAGCGTACAGGGGCTGGAACTGTTTTTT. Its translation: CASSVQGLELFF. V gene TRBV7-2 combines with J gene TRBJ1-4; 7 nucleotides agree with TRBD1. V lost 5 bases, J lost 12 bases, and 6 bases stayed unmatched. Germline loops: CDR1 SGHTA, CDR2 FQGNSA. The CDR3 length is 12 residues. The entire variable domain, with the rest obtained from reference TRBV7-2 and TRBJ1-4, is as follows: GAGVSQSPSNKVTEKGKDVELRCDPISGHTALYWYRQSLGQGLEFLIYFQGNSAPDKSGLPSDRFSAERTGGSVSTLTIQRTQQEDSAVYLCASSVQGLELFFGSGTQLSVL.

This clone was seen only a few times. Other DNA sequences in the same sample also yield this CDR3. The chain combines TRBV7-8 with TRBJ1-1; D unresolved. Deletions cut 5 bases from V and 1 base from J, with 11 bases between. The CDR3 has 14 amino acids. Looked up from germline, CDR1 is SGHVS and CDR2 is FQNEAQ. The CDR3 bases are TGTGCCAGCAGCCCGGACCGTCGGAACACTGAAGCTTTCTTT. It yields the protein CASSPDRRNTEAFF.

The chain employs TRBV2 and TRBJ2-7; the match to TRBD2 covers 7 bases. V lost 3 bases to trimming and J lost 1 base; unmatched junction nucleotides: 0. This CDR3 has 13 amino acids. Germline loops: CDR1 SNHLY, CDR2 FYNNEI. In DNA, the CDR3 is TGTGCCAGCAGTGACGGGGGGTCCTACGAGCAGTACTTC. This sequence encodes CASSDGGSYEQYF.

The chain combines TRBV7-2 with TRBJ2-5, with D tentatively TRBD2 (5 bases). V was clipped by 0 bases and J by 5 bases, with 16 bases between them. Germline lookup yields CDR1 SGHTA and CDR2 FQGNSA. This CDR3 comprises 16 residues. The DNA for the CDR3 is TGTGCCAGCAGCTTAGCACGAGGGTCACCGGGCGAGACCCAGTACTTC. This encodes CASSLARGSPGETQYF.

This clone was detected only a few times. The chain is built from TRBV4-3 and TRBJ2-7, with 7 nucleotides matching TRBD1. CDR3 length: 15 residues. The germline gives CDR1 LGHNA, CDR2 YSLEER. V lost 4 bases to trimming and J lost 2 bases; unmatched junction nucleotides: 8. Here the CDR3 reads CASSLKGGNAYEQYF. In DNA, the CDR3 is TGCGCCAGCAGCCTAAAAGGGGGCAATGCCTACGAGCAGTACTTC.

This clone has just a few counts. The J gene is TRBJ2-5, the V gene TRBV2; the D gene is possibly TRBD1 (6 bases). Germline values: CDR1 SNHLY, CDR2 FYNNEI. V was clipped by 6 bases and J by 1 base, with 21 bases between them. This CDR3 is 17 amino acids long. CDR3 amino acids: CASRKATHTGSQETQYF. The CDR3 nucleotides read TGTGCCAGCAGGAAGGCTACCCATACAGGGAGCCAAGAGACCCAGTACTTC.

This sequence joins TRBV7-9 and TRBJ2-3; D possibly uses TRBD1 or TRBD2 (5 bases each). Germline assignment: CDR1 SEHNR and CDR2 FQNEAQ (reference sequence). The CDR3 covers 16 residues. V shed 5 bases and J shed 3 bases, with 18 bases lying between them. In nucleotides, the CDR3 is TGTGCCAGCAGCCCTCCCGGGGACCGTAGGACAGATACGCAGTATTTT. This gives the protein CASSPPGDRRTDTQYF.

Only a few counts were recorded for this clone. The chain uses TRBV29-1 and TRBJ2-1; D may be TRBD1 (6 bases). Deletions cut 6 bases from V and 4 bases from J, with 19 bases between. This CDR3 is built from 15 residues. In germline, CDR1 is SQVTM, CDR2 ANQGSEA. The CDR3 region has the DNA TGCAGCGTCCCCGCCCGGGACAACACTTACAATGAGCAGTTCTTC. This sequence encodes CSVPARDNTYNEQFF.

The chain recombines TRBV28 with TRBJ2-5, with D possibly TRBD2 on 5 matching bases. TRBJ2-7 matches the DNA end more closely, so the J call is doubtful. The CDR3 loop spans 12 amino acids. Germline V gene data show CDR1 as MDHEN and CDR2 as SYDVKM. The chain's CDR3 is CASNSAAYEQYF. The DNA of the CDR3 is TGTGCCAGCAACTCAGCGGCCTACGAGCAGTACTTC.

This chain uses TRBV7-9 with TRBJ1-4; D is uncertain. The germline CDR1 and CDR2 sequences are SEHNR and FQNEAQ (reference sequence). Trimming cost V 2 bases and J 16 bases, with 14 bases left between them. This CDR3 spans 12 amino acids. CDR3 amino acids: CASSLLEGIPFF. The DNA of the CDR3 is TGTGCCAGCAGCTTATTGGAAGGGATCCCGTTTTTT.

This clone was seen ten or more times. The CDR3, as DNA: TGTGCCAGCAGTGAGCGCGGGGGTCCGTATACGCAGTATTTT. Translating gives CASSERGGPYTQYF. The chain carries TRBV2 and TRBJ2-3; 7 positions agree with TRBD2. V trimming: 3 bases; J trimming: 7 bases; junction bases outside the gene matches: 7. The CDR3 has 14 residues. Germline assignment: CDR1 SNHLY and CDR2 FYNNEI.

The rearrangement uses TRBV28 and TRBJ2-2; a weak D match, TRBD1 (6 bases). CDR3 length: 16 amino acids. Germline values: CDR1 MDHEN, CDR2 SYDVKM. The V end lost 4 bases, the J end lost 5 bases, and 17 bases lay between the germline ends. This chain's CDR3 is CASSSPGTLKTGELFF. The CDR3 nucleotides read TGTGCCAGCAGTTCACCCGGGACATTGAAGACCGGGGAGCTGTTTTTT.

CDR3 loop: CASSVSSGSFGETQYF. In nucleotides, the CDR3 is TGTGCCAGCAGCGTATCTAGCGGGAGTTTCGGGGAGACCCAGTACTTC. The chain recombines TRBV9 with TRBJ2-5; 10 nucleotides align to TRBD2. There are 16 residues in the CDR3. The germline gives CDR1 SGDLS, CDR2 YYNGEE. The V gene end was trimmed by 1 base and the J gene end by 5 bases; junction bases not matched to a gene: 8.

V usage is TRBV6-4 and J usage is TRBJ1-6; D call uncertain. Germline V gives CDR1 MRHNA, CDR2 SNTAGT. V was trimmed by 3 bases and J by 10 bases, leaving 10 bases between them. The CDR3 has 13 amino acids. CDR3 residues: CASSESGVSPLHF. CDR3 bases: TGTGCCAGCAGTGAGAGCGGGGTCTCACCCCTCCACTTT.

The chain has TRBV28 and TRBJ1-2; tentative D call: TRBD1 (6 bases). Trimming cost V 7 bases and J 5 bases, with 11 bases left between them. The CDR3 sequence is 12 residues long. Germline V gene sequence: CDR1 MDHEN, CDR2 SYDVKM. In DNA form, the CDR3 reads TGTGCCAGCAATATACAGGGATATGGCTACACCTTC. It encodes CASNIQGYGYTF.

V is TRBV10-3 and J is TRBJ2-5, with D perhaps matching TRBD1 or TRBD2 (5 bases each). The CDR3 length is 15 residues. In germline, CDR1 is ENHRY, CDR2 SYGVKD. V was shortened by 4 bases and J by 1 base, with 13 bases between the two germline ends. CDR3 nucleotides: TGTGCCATCAGTGGGTCTACAGGACTCCAAGAGACCCAGTACTTC. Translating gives CAISGSTGLQETQYF.